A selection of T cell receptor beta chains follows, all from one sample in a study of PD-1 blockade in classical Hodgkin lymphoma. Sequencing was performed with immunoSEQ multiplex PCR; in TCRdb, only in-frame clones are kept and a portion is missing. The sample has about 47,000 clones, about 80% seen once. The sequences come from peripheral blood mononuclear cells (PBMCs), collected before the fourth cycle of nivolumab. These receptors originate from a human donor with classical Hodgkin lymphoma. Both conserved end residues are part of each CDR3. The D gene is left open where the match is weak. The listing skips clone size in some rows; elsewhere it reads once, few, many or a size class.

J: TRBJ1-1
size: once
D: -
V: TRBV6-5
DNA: TGTGCCGTGACAACAGGGACCCTGGGGGGGGCTGAAGCTTTCTTT
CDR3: CAVTTGTLGGAEAFF

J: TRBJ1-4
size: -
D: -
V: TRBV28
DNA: TGTGCCAGCAGTTTTGGGCACGAGGCAACTAATGAAAAACTGTTTTTT
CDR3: CASSFGHEATNEKLFF

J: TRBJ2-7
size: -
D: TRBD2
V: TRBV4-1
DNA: TGCGCCAGCAGCCCCCACAGTGAGCGGGAAGGCGAGCAGTACTTC
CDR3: CASSPHSEREGEQYF

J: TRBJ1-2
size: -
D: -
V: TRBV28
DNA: TGTGCCAGCAGTCCGGGACTCCTTAACTATGGCTACACCTTC
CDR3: CASSPGLLNYGYTF

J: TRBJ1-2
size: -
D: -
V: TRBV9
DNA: TGTGCCAGCAGCGGAGAATACTATGGCTACACCTTC
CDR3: CASSGEYYGYTF

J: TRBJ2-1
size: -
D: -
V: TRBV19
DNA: TGTGCCAGTAGTATCAGAACGGACTTTTCCTACAATGAGCAGTTCTTC
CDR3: CASSIRTDFSYNEQFF

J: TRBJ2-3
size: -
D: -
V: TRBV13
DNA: TGTGCCAGCAGCCGTAAAGTGGCGGGCGACACAGATACGCAGTATTTT
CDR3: CASSRKVAGDTDTQYF

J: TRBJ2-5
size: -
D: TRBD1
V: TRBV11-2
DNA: TGTGCCAGCAGCCCGGACAGGGTGGGTCAAGAGACCCAGTACTTC
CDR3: CASSPDRVGQETQYF

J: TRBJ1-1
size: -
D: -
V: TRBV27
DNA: TGTGCCAGCAGTCCTCTCAGGGCGCGGGCTTTCTTT
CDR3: CASSPLRARAFF

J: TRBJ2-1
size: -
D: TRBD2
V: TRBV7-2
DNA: TGTGCCAGCAAGAAATCTTCCGGAACAGTCGGGAGGGAGCAGTTCTTC
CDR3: CASKKSSGTVGREQFF

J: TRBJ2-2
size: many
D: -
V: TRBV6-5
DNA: TGTGCCAGCAGTTACGATTCGGGGACCGGGGAGCTGTTTTTT
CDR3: CASSYDSGTGELFF

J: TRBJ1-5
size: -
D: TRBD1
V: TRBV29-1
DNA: TGCAGCGTTGCGTTGACAGGGGATCGCAATCAGCCCCAGCATTTT
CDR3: CSVALTGDRNQPQHF

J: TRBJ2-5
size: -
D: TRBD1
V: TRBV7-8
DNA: TGTGCCAGCAGCAGAGGACAGGAACAAGAGACCCAGTACTTC
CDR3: CASSRGQEQETQYF

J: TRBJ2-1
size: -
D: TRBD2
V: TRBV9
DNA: TGTGCCAGCAGCGTCGGACTAGCGGTCCCGGTTGTCAATGAGCAGTTCTTC
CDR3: CASSVGLAVPVVNEQFF

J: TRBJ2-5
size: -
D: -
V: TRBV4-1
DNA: TGCGCCAGCAGCCCGGGGAATTCCTGGGAGACCCAGTACTTC
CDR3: CASSPGNSWETQYF

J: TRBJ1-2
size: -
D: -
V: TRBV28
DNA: TGTGCCAGCAGTTTATGGGGTCTGGGCTACACCTTC
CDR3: CASSLWGLGYTF

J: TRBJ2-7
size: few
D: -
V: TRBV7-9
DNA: TGTGCCAGCAGCTTAGCGAATTCACGGCACGAGCAGTACTTC
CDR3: CASSLANSRHEQYF

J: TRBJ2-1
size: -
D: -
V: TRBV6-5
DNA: TGTGCCAGCAGTTACGAAAGGGAGAGCTCCTACAATGAGCAGTTCTTC
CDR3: CASSYERESSYNEQFF

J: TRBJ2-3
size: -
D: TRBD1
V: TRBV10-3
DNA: TGTGCCATCTCGGACAGGGCAGATACGCAGTATTTT
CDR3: CAISDRADTQYF

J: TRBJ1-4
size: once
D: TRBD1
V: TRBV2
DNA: TGTGCCAGCAGGAGACTGCGAGGGACAGGGGAAGAAAAACTGTTTTTT
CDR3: CASRRLRGTGEEKLFF

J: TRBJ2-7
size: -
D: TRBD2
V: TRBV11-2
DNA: TGTGCCAGCAGCTTAATAGGGACTAGCCCATCCTACGAGCAGTACTTC
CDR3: CASSLIGTSPSYEQYF

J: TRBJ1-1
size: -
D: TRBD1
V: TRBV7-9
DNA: TGTGCCAGCAGCGGGACAGGGCAGGACGCTTTCTTT
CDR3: CASSGTGQDAFF

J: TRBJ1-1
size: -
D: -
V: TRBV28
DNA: TGTGCCAGCAGTTTACAGGCATCCGGGGGGTCTTTCTTT
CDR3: CASSLQASGGSFF

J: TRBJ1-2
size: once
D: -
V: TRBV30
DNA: TGTGCCTGGCTGTTGGTGGGCGCGGATGGCTACACCTTC
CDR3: CAWLLVGADGYTF

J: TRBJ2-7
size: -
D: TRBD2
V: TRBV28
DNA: TGTGCCAGCAGTGTACTAGCGGGGGCCTCCTACGAGCAGTACTTC
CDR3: CASSVLAGASYEQYF

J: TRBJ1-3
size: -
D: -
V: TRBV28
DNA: TGTGCCAGCAGCTATAGAGCCCTACGCGCCATATATTTT
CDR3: CASSYRALRAIYF

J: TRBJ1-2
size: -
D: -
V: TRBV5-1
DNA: TGCGCCAGCAGCTTGGCCTCCGACTTTCACTATGGCTACACCTTC
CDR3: CASSLASDFHYGYTF

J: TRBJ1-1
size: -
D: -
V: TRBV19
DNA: TGTGCCAGTAGTCCGGGCCTTTGGCGGCGGAACACTGAAGCTTTCTTT
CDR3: CASSPGLWRRNTEAFF

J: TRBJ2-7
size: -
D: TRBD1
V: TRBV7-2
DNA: TGTGCCAGCAGCTTTGTCCGGGACAGCCCCTACGAGCAGTACTTC
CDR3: CASSFVRDSPYEQYF

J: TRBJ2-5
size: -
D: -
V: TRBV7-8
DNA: TGTGCCAGCAGCTTGGTCGGGCTACAAGAGACCCAGTACTTC
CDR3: CASSLVGLQETQYF

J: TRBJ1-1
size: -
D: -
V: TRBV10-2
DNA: TGCGCCAGCAGTGAGTCTGGACCGGTCATGAACACTGAAGCTTTCTTT
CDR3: CASSESGPVMNTEAFF

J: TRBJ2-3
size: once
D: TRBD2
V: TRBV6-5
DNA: TGTGCCAGCAGACCCCGAGCGGGAGGGCCCGATACGCAGTATTTT
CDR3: CASRPRAGGPDTQYF

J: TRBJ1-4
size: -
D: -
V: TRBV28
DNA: TGTGCCAGCAGTTCCTGGACAGCGGGGAATGAAAAACTGTTTTTT
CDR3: CASSSWTAGNEKLFF

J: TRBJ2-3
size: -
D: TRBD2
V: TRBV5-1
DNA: TGCGCCAGCAGCTTGGAGGTAGCGGGAGGAGATACGCAGTATTTT
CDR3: CASSLEVAGGDTQYF

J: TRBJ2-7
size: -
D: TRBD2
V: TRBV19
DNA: TGTGCCAGTAGTACCAGGACTAGCGGCGAGCAGTACTTC
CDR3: CASSTRTSGEQYF

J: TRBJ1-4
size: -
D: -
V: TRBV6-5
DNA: TGTGCCAGCAGTTCACTGTGGACGTTTGAAAAACTGTTTTTT
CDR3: CASSSLWTFEKLFF

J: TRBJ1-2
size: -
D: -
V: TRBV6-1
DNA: TGTGCCAGCATCCAATGGACTGTCGGGGGTAGTGGCTACACCTTC
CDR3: CASIQWTVGGSGYTF

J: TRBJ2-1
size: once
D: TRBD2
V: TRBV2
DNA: TGTGCCGATAGAGAGATGCGGGAGGGCCGTGTGTTCTTC
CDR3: CADREMREGRVFF

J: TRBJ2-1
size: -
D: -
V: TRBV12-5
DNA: TGTGCTAGTGGTTTGGTACAGCTCAATGAGCAGTTCTTC
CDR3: CASGLVQLNEQFF

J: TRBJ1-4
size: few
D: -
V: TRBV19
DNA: TGTGCCAGTAGCGACAATGTGGCCGGCGAAAAACTGTTTTTT
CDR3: CASSDNVAGEKLFF

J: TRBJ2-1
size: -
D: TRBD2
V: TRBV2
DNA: TGTGCCAGCCGGGGACTAGCGGGGAACTACAATGAGCAGTTCTTC
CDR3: CASRGLAGNYNEQFF

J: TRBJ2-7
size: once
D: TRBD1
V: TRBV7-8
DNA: TGTGCCAGCAGCTTAGCGGGGACAGGGCCCGGTGAGCAGTACTTC
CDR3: CASSLAGTGPGEQYF

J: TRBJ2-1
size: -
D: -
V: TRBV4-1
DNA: TGCGCCAGCAGCCAAGACTACGGGAGCTCCTACAATGAGCAGTTCTTC
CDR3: CASSQDYGSSYNEQFF

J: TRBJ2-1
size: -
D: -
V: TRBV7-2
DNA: TGTGCCAGCAGCTTAGCGGGGGGGCCGGTCTATGAGCAGTTCTTC
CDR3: CASSLAGGPVYEQFF

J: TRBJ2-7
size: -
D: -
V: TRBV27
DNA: TGTGCCAGCAGCCACTCCGGGTTTCGGCTTTACTTC
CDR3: CASSHSGFRLYF

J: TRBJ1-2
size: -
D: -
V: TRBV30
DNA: TGTGCCTTTTCGTCGCCGGGCCAGTTTTACTATGGCTACACCTTC
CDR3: CAFSSPGQFYYGYTF

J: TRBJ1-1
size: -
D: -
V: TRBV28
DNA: TGTGCCAGCAGTTTTAGGGTCAGCCTTAGCTCGGAAGCTTTCTTT
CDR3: CASSFRVSLSSEAFF

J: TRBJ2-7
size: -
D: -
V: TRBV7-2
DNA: TGTGCCAGCAGCTTTGGAAGTCGCGGGGAGCAGTACTTC
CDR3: CASSFGSRGEQYF

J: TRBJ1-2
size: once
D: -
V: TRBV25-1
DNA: TGTGCCAGCACCCCCTCAGGGGCAGCTAACTATGGCTACACCTTC
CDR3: CASTPSGAANYGYTF

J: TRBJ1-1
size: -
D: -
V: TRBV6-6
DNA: TGTGCCAGCAGTTACCAAACTGAAGCTTTCTTT
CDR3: CASSYQTEAFF

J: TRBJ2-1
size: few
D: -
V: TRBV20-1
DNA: TGCAGTGCCGGGAACTACAATGAGCAGTTCTTC
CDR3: CSAGNYNEQFF

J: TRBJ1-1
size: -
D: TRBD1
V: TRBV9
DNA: TGTGCCAGCAGCGCGACCGGGACAGACAACACTGAAGCTTTCTTT
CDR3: CASSATGTDNTEAFF

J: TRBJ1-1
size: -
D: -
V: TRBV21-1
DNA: TGTGCCAGCAAGGGGACTGAAGCTTTCTTT
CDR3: CASKGTEAFF

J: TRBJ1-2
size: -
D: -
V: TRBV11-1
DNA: TGTGCCAGCAGCTTAGCACAGGGTTCTCTCTATGGCTACACCTTC
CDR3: CASSLAQGSLYGYTF

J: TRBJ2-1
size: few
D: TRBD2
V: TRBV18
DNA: TGTGCCAGCTCACCACTGGGACTAGCGGGAGAAGAGCAGTTCTTC
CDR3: CASSPLGLAGEEQFF

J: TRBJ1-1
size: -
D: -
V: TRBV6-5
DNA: TGTGCCAGCAGGAATCAGGGGCCGCACACTGAAGCTTTCTTT
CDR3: CASRNQGPHTEAFF

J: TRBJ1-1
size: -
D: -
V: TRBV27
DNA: TGTGCCAGCACCACCGTGGGGGGGTTCACTGAAGCTTTCTTT
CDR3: CASTTVGGFTEAFF

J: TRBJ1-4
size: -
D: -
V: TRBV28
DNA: TGTGCCAGCAGTTTAACCCAGGGATATGAAAAACTGTTTTTT
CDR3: CASSLTQGYEKLFF